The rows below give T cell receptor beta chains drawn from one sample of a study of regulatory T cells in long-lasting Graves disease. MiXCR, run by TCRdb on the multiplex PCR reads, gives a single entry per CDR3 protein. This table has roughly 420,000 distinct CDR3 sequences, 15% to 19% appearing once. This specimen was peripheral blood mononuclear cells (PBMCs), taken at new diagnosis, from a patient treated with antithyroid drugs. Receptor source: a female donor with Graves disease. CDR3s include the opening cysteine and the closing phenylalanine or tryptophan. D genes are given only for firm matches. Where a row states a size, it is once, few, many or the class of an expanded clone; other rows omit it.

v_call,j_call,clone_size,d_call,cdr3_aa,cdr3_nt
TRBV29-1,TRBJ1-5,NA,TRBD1,CSVGGQGHQPQHF,TGCAGCGTGGGAGGACAGGGCCATCAGCCCCAGCATTTT
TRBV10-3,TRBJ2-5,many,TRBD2,CAISESMAGGPGETQYF,TGTGCCATCAGTGAGTCGATGGCGGGAGGGCCTGGGGAGACCCAGTACTTC
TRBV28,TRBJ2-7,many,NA,CASRVIARAGAREQYF,TGTGCCAGCAGGGTTATTGCGAGGGCAGGGGCGCGAGAGCAGTACTTC
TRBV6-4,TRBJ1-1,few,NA,CASSGTAGDTEAFF,TGTGCCAGCAGTGGCACCGCTGGGGACACTGAAGCTTTCTTT
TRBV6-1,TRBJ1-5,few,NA,CASSETGIWSNQPQHF,TGTGCCAGCAGTGAAACAGGGATTTGGAGCAATCAGCCCCAGCATTTT
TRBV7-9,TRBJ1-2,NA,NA,CASSEITLYGYTF,TGTGCCAGCAGCGAAATAACCCTCTATGGCTACACCTTC
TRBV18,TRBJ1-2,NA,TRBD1,CASSPQTGSYGYTF,TGTGCCAGCTCACCACAGACAGGGTCCTATGGCTACACCTTC
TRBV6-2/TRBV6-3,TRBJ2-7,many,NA,CASTDTWNEQYF,TGTGCCAGCACCGATACATGGAACGAGCAGTACTTC
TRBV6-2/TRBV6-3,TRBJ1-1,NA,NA,CASSELQGRTEAFF,TGTGCCAGCAGTGAACTTCAAGGGAGAACTGAAGCTTTCTTT
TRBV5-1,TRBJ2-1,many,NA,CASSAGSLNEQFF,TGCGCCAGCAGCGCGGGGAGCCTAAATGAGCAGTTCTTC
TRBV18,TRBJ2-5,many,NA,CASTPRQETQYF,TGTGCGTCGACCCCGAGACAAGAGACCCAGTACTTC
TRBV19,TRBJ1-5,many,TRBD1,CASSIRQGYSNQPQHF,TGTGCCAGCAGTATAAGACAGGGCTATAGCAATCAGCCCCAGCATTTT
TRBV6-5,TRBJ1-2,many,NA,CASSWDREDGYTF,TGTGCCAGCAGTTGGGATCGAGAGGATGGCTACACCTTC
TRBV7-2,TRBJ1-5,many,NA,CASSPTRQGNQPQHF,TGTGCCAGCAGTCCGACCCGACAGGGCAATCAGCCCCAGCATTTT
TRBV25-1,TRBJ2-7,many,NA,CASSDATNPSYEQYF,TGTGCCAGCAGTGATGCGACTAATCCTTCCTACGAGCAGTACTTC
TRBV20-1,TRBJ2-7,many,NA,CSASYGLTSYYEQYF,TGCAGTGCTAGTTACGGCTTGACTAGTTATTACGAGCAGTACTTC
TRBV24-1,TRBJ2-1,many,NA,CATSQVPYNEQFF,TGTGCCACTAGTCAGGTTCCCTACAATGAGCAGTTCTTC
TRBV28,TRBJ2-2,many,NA,CASSLTGTGELFF,TGTGCCAGCAGCTTAACGGGCACCGGGGAGCTGTTTTTT
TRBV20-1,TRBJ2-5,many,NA,CSARDTDTQETQYF,TGCAGTGCTAGAGATACCGATACCCAAGAGACCCAGTACTTC
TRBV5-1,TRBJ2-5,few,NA,CASSLEVSSETQYF,TGCGCCAGCAGCTTGGAGGTTAGCTCGGAGACCCAGTACTTC
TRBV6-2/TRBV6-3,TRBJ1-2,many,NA,CASSSPGQGDYGYTF,TGTGCCAGCAGTTCCCCGGGACAAGGGGACTATGGCTACACCTTC
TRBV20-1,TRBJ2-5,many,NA,CSASGTRTLETQYF,TGCAGTGCTAGCGGCACCCGTACTTTGGAGACCCAGTACTTC
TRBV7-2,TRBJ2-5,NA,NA,CASSSWREQETQYF,TGTGCCAGCAGCTCTTGGAGGGAACAAGAGACCCAGTACTTC
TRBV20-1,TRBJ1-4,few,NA,CSARDIVQGKKLFF,TGCAGTGCTAGAGATATCGTACAGGGAAAAAAACTGTTTTTT
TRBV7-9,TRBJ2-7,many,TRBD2,CASSFPGLAGGRHYEQYF,TGTGCCAGCAGCTTCCCGGGACTAGCGGGAGGGCGTCACTACGAGCAGTACTTC
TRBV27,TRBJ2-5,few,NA,CASSLYAPGETQYF,TGTGCCAGCAGTTTATACGCCCCAGGGGAGACCCAGTACTTC
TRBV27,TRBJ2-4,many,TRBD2,CASRAGLSGDIQYF,TGTGCCAGCAGAGCAGGGTTAAGCGGGGACATTCAGTACTTC
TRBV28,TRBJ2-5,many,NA,CASSPAWPEAETQYF,TGTGCCAGCAGCCCTGCGTGGCCGGAGGCAGAGACCCAGTACTTC
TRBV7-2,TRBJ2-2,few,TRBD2,CASSLWLAGGRPTGELFF,TGTGCCAGCAGCTTATGGTTAGCGGGAGGGCGTCCCACCGGGGAGCTGTTTTTT
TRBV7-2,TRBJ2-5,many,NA,CASSHRLTYQETQYF,TGTGCCAGCAGCCATAGACTAACTTACCAAGAGACCCAGTACTTC
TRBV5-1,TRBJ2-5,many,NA,CASSVEWDRETQYF,TGCGCCAGCAGCGTGGAGTGGGATCGGGAGACCCAGTACTTC
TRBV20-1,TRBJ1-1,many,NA,CSARDDRDRNTEAFF,TGCAGTGCTAGGGATGACCGGGACCGGAACACTGAAGCTTTCTTT
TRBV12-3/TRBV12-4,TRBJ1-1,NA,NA,CASRRTVRNTEAFF,TGTGCCAGCAGACGAACAGTGAGGAACACTGAAGCTTTCTTT
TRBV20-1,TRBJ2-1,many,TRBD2,CSAPTGTSPNEQFF,TGCAGTGCTCCCACCGGGACTAGTCCCAATGAGCAGTTCTTC
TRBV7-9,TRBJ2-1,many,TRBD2,CASSSNSGGAVGEQFF,TGTGCCAGCAGCTCCAATAGCGGGGGGGCGGTAGGTGAGCAGTTCTTC
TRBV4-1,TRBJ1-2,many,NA,CASSQMEVYPGYTF,TGCGCCAGCAGCCAAATGGAAGTATATCCCGGCTACACCTTC
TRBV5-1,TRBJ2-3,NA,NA,CASSSNKDGRVTDTQYF,TGCGCCAGCAGCTCGAATAAGGACGGGAGAGTCACAGATACGCAGTATTTT
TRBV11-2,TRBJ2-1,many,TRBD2,CASSFTSGYNEQFF,TGTGCCAGCAGTTTCACTAGCGGTTACAATGAGCAGTTCTTC
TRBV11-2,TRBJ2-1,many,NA,CASSLLKGSYNEQFF,TGTGCCAGCAGCTTACTCAAGGGTTCCTACAATGAGCAGTTCTTC
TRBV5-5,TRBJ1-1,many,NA,CASSFGQTREAFF,TGTGCCAGCAGCTTCGGACAGACACGCGAAGCTTTCTTT
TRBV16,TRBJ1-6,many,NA,CASSQSLDFNSPLHF,TGTGCCAGCAGCCAATCCTTGGACTTCAATTCACCCCTCCACTTT
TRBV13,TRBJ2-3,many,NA,CASSAGTDTQYF,TGTGCCAGCAGTGCGGGGACAGATACGCAGTATTTT
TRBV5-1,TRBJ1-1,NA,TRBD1,CASSFGPGTGNTEAFF,TGCGCCAGCAGCTTCGGTCCCGGGACAGGGAACACTGAAGCTTTCTTT
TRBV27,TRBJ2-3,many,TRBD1,CASRRKPGQGADGSDTQYF,TGTGCCAGCAGACGTAAACCGGGACAGGGGGCTGATGGGTCCGATACGCAGTATTTT
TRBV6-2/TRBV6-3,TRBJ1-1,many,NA,CASKRKANTEAFF,TGTGCCAGCAAGAGGAAAGCGAACACTGAAGCTTTCTTT
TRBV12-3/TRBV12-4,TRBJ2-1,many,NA,CASSSLDREDEQFF,TGTGCCAGCAGTTCCCTAGACAGGGAGGATGAGCAGTTCTTC
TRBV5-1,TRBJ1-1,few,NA,CASSPTTYTEAFF,TGCGCCAGCAGCCCGACGACCTACACTGAAGCTTTCTTT
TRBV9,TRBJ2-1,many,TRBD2,CASSAWTSGSNEQFF,TGTGCCAGCAGCGCGTGGACTAGCGGGAGCAATGAGCAGTTCTTC
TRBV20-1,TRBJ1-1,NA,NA,CSARDGKGLSTEAFF,TGCAGTGCTAGAGATGGAAAGGGACTAAGCACTGAAGCTTTCTTT
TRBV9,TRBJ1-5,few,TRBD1,CASSSGQGVNQPQHF,TGTGCCAGCAGCTCGGGACAGGGGGTAAATCAGCCCCAGCATTTT
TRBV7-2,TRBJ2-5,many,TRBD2,CASSRLAQRSTQYF,TGTGCCAGCAGCCGACTAGCGCAACGGTCGACCCAGTACTTC
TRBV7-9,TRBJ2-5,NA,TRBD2,CASSLAGGERGTQYF,TGTGCCAGCAGCTTAGCCGGGGGGGAACGAGGGACCCAGTACTTC
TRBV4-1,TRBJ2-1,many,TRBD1,CASSHPRDRAYNEQFF,TGCGCCAGCAGCCACCCCCGGGACAGGGCGTACAATGAGCAGTTCTTC